A single sample is the source of the 20 T cell receptor beta chains below, sequenced in a study of blood T cell repertoires in COVID-19 (dated by TCRdb to the early 2020s). Libraries came from the immunoSEQ multiplex PCR assay. TCRdb re-hosts the immuneACCESS table, in-frame sequences only. Its copies lack some clones; in the studies checked, an unresolved V gene accounts for under half of them, and the cause for the rest is not known. Recorded for this sample are 400,000 to 500,000 clones; 86% of them occurred a single time. Roughly 1.4% of the sample is taken by the ten largest. The sample taken for sequencing was peripheral blood. These receptors came from a woman in her 30s with active or convalescent COVID-19.

The V call is TRBV25-1, the J call TRBJ1-2, with 7 bases identical to TRBD1. Trimming took 4 bases from V and 4 from J; bases not matched to a gene: 6. The CDR3 totals 14 residues. The germline V gene has CDR1 MGHDK and CDR2 SYGVNS. The CDR3 nucleotides are TGTGCCAGCAGTGGAGGGGGCGCCAGCTATGGCTACACCTTC. Residues: CASSGGGASYGYTF.

This clone occurred once. The chain carries TRBV2 and TRBJ2-3, with TRBD2 identical over 8 bases. Looked up from germline, CDR1 is SNHLY and CDR2 is FYNNEI. This CDR3 comprises 17 residues. V trimming: 8 bases; J trimming: 2 bases; junction bases outside the gene matches: 15. The CDR3 region is CASHLGGGTPFTDTQYF. The CDR3 region has the DNA TGTGCCAGCCACCTGGGCGGGGGGACCCCATTCACAGATACGCAGTATTTT.

Notes on this clone: Other DNA variants within this sample encode the same CDR3. The rearrangement joins TRBV5-1 to TRBJ2-5; 7 bases line up with TRBD1. V lost 4 bases and J lost 5; bases outside the gene matches: 5. From germline, CDR1 is SGHRS and CDR2 YFSETQ. The CDR3 sequence is 13 residues long. The CDR3 here is CASSRQGEETQYF. The CDR3 DNA reads as TGCGCCAGCAGCAGACAGGGTGAGGAGACCCAGTACTTC.

The V and J genes are TRBV27 and TRBJ1-1, with a tentative D call TRBD1 (6 bases). This CDR3 contains 16 residues. Deletions cut 6 bases from V and 11 bases from J, with 28 bases between. Germline V CDR1 and CDR2: MNHEY, SMNVEV (reference sequence). DNA for the CDR3: TGTGCCAGCAGCTCCCACACTCGGACACAGGGTGGCCGGGCTTTCTTT. Its protein is CASSSHTRTQGGRAFF.

This clone was counted once. The chain has TRBV19 and TRBJ1-1, with D unresolved. CDR1 and CDR2 (germline): LNHDA, SQIVND (reference sequence). CDR3 length: 17 residues. The V and J ends lost 6 bases and 1 base respectively, with 21 bases between them. The CDR3 coding sequence is TGTGCCAGTAGAGACACGAAGCGGAGACAAGGGAACACTGAAGCTTTCTTT. This sequence encodes CASRDTKRRQGNTEAFF.

With regard to this clone: This specimen includes other DNA sequences encoding the same CDR3. The chain joins TRBV5-1 to TRBJ2-3; TRBD1 matches 11 bases. The CDR3 consists of 15 residues. The trim removed 4 bases at V and 2 bases at J, leaving 3 bases unmatched. The germline V gene encodes CDR1 SGHRS and CDR2 YFSETQ. CDR3 in amino acids: CASSRDRGSTDTQYF. In DNA form, the CDR3 reads TGCGCCAGCAGCCGGGACAGGGGGTCCACAGATACGCAGTATTTT. Based on the CDR3 plus reference TRBV5-1 and TRBJ2-3, the full variable domain is KAGVTQTPRYLIKTRGQQVTLSCSPISGHRSVSWYQQTPGQGLQFLFEYFSETQRNKGNFPGRFSGRQFSNSRSEMNVSTLELGDSALYLCASSRDRGSTDTQYFGPGTRLTVL.

This clone was recorded a few times. The rearrangement uses TRBV4-1 and TRBJ1-3, with D possibly TRBD1 on 5 matching bases. Germline CDR1 reads MGHRA; CDR2 reads YSYEKL. Between the trimmed V and J ends, which lost 1 base and 1 base, there was a span of 11 bases. The CDR3 length is 16 residues. The CDR3 coding sequence is TGCGCCAGCAGCCAAGTGGGGGGGAATTCTGGAAACACCATATATTTT. It codes for CASSQVGGNSGNTIYF.

This chain connects TRBV2 to TRBJ1-1; D remains unclear. The length of the CDR3 is 14 residues. V lost 5 bases to trimming and J lost 1 base, with 11 bases between them. The germline CDR1 and CDR2 sequences are SNHLY and FYNNEI. The DNA for the CDR3 is TGTGCCAGCAGTCGAGGCGCGGGGAACACTGAAGCTTTCTTT. Residues: CASSRGAGNTEAFF. The full variable domain, in which reference TRBV2 and TRBJ1-1 provide the parts outside the CDR3, is EPEVTQTPSHQVTQMGQEVILRCVPISNHLYFYWYRQILGQKVEFLVSFYNNEISEKSEIFDDQFSVERPDGSNFTLKIRSTKLEDSAMYFCASSRGAGNTEAFFGQGTRLTVV.

This rearrangement joins TRBV12-5 to TRBJ2-7; 12 positions match TRBD2. The CDR3 has 18 amino acids. Trimming removed 2 bases from V and 7 bases from J; junction bases left unmatched: 15. CDR1 is LGHNT, CDR2 FRNRAP, per germline. The CDR3 region has the DNA TGTGCTAGTGGTTTGCTTCTAGCGGGAGGGTGGCCTGAGAGGGAGCAGTACTTC. Encoded protein: CASGLLLAGGWPEREQYF.

In DNA, the CDR3 is TGTGCCAGTAGTATAGCTTCAGGGCTCAATCAGCCCCAGCATTTT. This codes for CASSIASGLNQPQHF. This chain uses TRBV19 with TRBJ1-5, with a tentative D call TRBD1 (5 bases). The V and J ends lost 1 base and 3 bases respectively, with 10 bases between them. The CDR3 has 15 residues. Germline CDR1 and CDR2: LNHDA and SQIVND (reference sequence).

The J gene is TRBJ2-1, the V gene TRBV3-1 (or the pseudogene TRBV3-2), with TRBD1 matching 7 bases. The germline gives CDR1 LGHDT, CDR2 YNNKEL (reference sequence). The CDR3 length is 19 residues. Trimming removed 0 bases from V and 5 bases from J; junction bases left unmatched: 16. The CDR3 DNA reads as TGTGCCAGCAGCCAAGATCGGGCCAACCGGGACAGTCGCCACAATGAGCAGTTCTTC. This sequence encodes CASSQDRANRDSRHNEQFF.

This chain connects TRBV3-1 (or the pseudogene TRBV3-2) to TRBJ2-2; 9 nucleotides line up with TRBD2. J was trimmed by 6 bases and V by 7 bases; bases with no gene match: 6. Germline V gene sequence: CDR1 LGHDT, CDR2 YNNKEL (reference sequence). There are 14 residues in the CDR3. CDR3 sequence: CASMNSGSAGELFF. CDR3 nucleotide sequence: TGTGCCAGCATGAATAGCGGGAGTGCCGGGGAGCTGTTTTTT.

This chain joins TRBV5-5 and TRBJ1-4, with 10 bases fitting TRBD1. V lost 4 bases, J lost 5 bases, and 8 bases stayed unmatched. Germline V gene sequence: CDR1 SGHKS, CDR2 YYEKEE (reference sequence). The length of the CDR3 is 16 residues. The CDR3 protein is CASSPGTGASNEKLFF. The CDR3 nucleotides are TGTGCCAGCAGCCCCGGGACAGGGGCGAGCAATGAAAAACTGTTTTTT.

The rearrangement uses TRBV7-9 and TRBJ1-2; D unresolved. The CDR3 has 14 residues. Per the germline V gene, CDR1 is SEHNR and CDR2 is FQNEAQ (reference sequence). The germline V and J ends were trimmed by 3 bases and 4 bases, with 12 bases remaining between them. The CDR3 reads CASSLSTSGYGYTF. The CDR3 DNA reads as TGTGCCAGCAGCTTGAGCACGTCCGGCTATGGCTACACCTTC.

This chain connects TRBV29-1 to TRBJ2-1, with TRBD2 matching 8 bases. J gave up 4 bases and V 4 bases, and 3 bases lay outside the gene matches. This CDR3 has 13 amino acids. The germline CDR1 and CDR2 sequences are SQVTM and ANQGSEA. The CDR3 DNA reads as TGCAGCGTTGGAGCGGGGGAGTACAATGAGCAGTTCTTC. Translation gives CSVGAGEYNEQFF.

The CDR3 region is CASKVALPTYEQYF. DNA for the CDR3: TGTGCCAGCAAGGTAGCGCTTCCTACCTACGAGCAGTACTTC. The chain has TRBV2 and TRBJ2-7, with D possibly being TRBD2 (5 bases). The CDR3 covers 14 residues. Looked up from germline, CDR1 is SNHLY and CDR2 is FYNNEI. With 7 bases removed from V and 2 bases from J, the gap between germline ends came to 15 bases.

The chain has TRBV27 and TRBJ2-3, with TRBD1 matching over 8 bases. Germline-derived CDR1 and CDR2 are MNHEY and SMNVEV (reference sequence). CDR3 length: 15 amino acids. V shed 1 base and J 1 base; nucleotides not matched to a gene: 1. As DNA, the CDR3 is TGTGCCAGCAGTTTATACAGGGGGGGCACAGATACGCAGTATTTT. It codes for CASSLYRGGTDTQYF.

The V and J genes are TRBV5-1 and TRBJ2-5; 7 nucleotides align to TRBD1. The CDR3 covers 13 residues. Germline V CDR1 and CDR2: SGHRS, YFSETQ. J lost 4 bases, V lost 0 bases, and 0 bases had no gene match. The CDR3 bases are TGCGCCAGCAGCTTGGGACAGGGAGAGACCCAGTACTTC. Protein sequence: CASSLGQGETQYF.

This clone was seen once. This sequence joins TRBV7-9 and TRBJ2-2; 10 bases match TRBD2. The germline CDR1 and CDR2 sequences are SEHNR and FQNEAQ (reference sequence). V shed 8 bases, J shed 4 bases, and the junction held 16 bases outside the gene matches. This CDR3 region has 18 residues. The DNA for the CDR3 is TGTGCCAGCCGTGTGGGAACTAGCGGGGTTACTTTCACCGGGGAGCTGTTTTTT. As protein: CASRVGTSGVTFTGELFF.

The V gene is TRBV28, the J gene TRBJ2-3; D is perhaps TRBD2 (6 bases). V dropped 5 bases and J dropped 5 bases, with 11 bases sitting between them. The CDR3 covers 13 residues. CDR1 is MDHEN and CDR2 is SYDVKM in the germline V gene. CDR3 protein: CASSNRRGDTQYF. DNA for the CDR3: TGTGCCAGCAGTAATCGGAGGGGAGATACGCAGTATTTT.